The clone carrying this TCR beta chain was counted at least ten times. Its antigen remains unidentified. From CD4+ cells came CD45RA+ naive and CD45RA-negative memory subsets. The sample is drawn from a study of shared clonotypes between healthy human individuals. Regarding the study as a whole: Researchers found naive subsets generally carried larger estimated richness than memory subsets.

Sequencing was performed with immunoSEQ multiplex PCR; in TCRdb, only in-frame clones are kept and a portion is missing. Here the sample spans roughly 1 million clones, about 74% being singletons. Germline V lookup: CDR1 MNHNS, CDR2 SASEGT. This CDR3 region has 18 residues. Germline trimming cut 4 bases from V and 5 bases from J; bases unmatched to any gene: 15. This receptor was identified in a man younger than 35 in good health. The rearrangement links TRBV6-1 to TRBJ2-4; 9 bases map to TRBD2. The specimen sequenced was memory CD4+ T cells sorted from blood. Subset meaning: CD45RA-negative fraction. The CDR3: CASSVQFGSGSLENIQYF. The CDR3, as DNA: TGTGCCAGCAGTGTTCAGTTTGGTAGCGGGAGTCTGGAAAACATTCAGTACTTC.